These 16 T cell receptor beta chains originate from one sample sequenced in a study of technical replicates of blood from a few donors. Clones were sequenced by immunoSEQ multiplex PCR, and TCRdb holds only the in-frame ones, with some missing. Of 60,000 to 90,000 clones in the sample, about 96% were seen once. What was sequenced was T cells isolated from PBMCs. The receptors originated from a human donor in good health.

This sequence joins TRBV9 and TRBJ1-4; D ambiguous. Germline V CDR1 and CDR2: SGDLS, YYNGEE. This CDR3 has 14 amino acids. Trimming shortened V by 4 bases and J by 1 base, and 8 bases separated the two germline ends. In DNA, the CDR3 is TGTGCCAGCAGCAGACCGGGAACTAATGAAAAACTGTTTTTT. This gives the protein CASSRPGTNEKLFF.

The chain employs TRBV6-1 and TRBJ2-1, with D maybe TRBD2 (5 bases). Per germline, CDR1 MNHNS and CDR2 SASEGT. CDR3 length: 15 amino acids. V lost 4 bases and J 3 bases, leaving 13 bases between the germline ends. The CDR3 protein is CASSVGLAYYNEQFF. Here the CDR3 DNA reads TGTGCCAGCAGTGTTGGACTTGCCTACTACAATGAGCAGTTCTTC.

The rearrangement links TRBV28 to TRBJ1-2; TRBD1 aligns across 9 bases. Germline assignment: CDR1 MDHEN and CDR2 SYDVKM. The CDR3 covers 16 residues. J was trimmed by 6 bases and V by 8 bases; bases with no gene match: 16. CDR3 amino acids: CASVMTGTGGLDGYTF. The CDR3 DNA reads as TGTGCCAGCGTAATGACGGGAACAGGGGGCTTGGATGGCTACACCTTC.

V and J are TRBV29-1 and TRBJ2-7; D possibly corresponds to TRBD1 (6 bases). Trimming removed 4 bases at V and 4 bases at J, with 11 bases between. This CDR3 comprises 12 residues. CDR1 SQVTM and CDR2 ANQGSEA come from the germline V gene. CDR3 in DNA: TGCAGCGTTGGAGGGGGAGAGTACGAGCAGTACTTC. Its translation is CSVGGGEYEQYF.

J is TRBJ1-1 and V is TRBV28; 7 bases fit TRBD1. Germline V gene lookup returns CDR1 MDHEN and CDR2 SYDVKM. V lost 5 bases, J lost 6 bases, and 18 bases stayed unmatched. This CDR3 comprises 17 residues. The CDR3 loop is CASSTSAQTGEGAEAFF. CDR3 in DNA: TGTGCCAGCAGTACCTCCGCACAAACAGGGGAAGGGGCTGAAGCTTTCTTT.

The chain combines TRBV5-6 with TRBJ1-5; D unresolved. Trimming took off 3 bases at V and 3 bases at J, with 13 bases between the two ends. The V gene's germline CDR1 is SGHDT and CDR2 YYEEEE. This CDR3 has 15 residues. The CDR3 DNA is TGTGCCAGCAGCTCCGCCCTTACTAACAATCAGCCCCAGCATTTT. Its translation: CASSSALTNNQPQHF.

This sequence joins TRBV18 and TRBJ1-2; D possibly corresponds to TRBD1 (5 bases). This CDR3 comprises 15 residues. Trimming pared 3 bases from V and 0 bases from J, leaving 11 bases between. Germline V CDR1 and CDR2: KGHSH, LQKENI. The CDR3 nucleotides read TGTGCCAGCTCACCCGGGGGGAGCCCTAACTATGGCTACACCTTC. This gives the protein CASSPGGSPNYGYTF.

This clone was seen more than once but under ten times. The rearrangement uses TRBV4-1 and TRBJ1-4, with TRBD1 matching over 10 bases. Germline lookup yields CDR1 MGHRA and CDR2 YSYEKL. The CDR3 has 15 amino acids. Trimming at V came to 4 bases and at J to 6 bases, leaving 5 bases not matched to a gene. In DNA form, the CDR3 reads TGCGCCAGCAGCCCACGGGACAGGGGCTATGAAAAACTGTTTTTT. Encoded protein: CASSPRDRGYEKLFF.

The chain carries TRBV6-5 and TRBJ1-2; 8 nucleotides match TRBD1. The CDR3 extends over 14 amino acids. V shed 7 bases and J 7 bases; nucleotides not matched to a gene: 11. CDR1 is MNHEY and CDR2 is SVGAGI in the germline V gene. CDR3 nucleotide sequence: TGTGCCAGCAAGACCTCTCAGGGGGCGCTTGGCTACACCTTC. Translation: CASKTSQGALGYTF.

The table lists this clone with a count of one. V is TRBV29-1 and J is TRBJ1-5; a possible D gene is TRBD1 (6 bases). V lost 6 bases and J 0 bases, leaving 12 bases between the germline ends. The CDR3 extends over 14 amino acids. CDR1 and CDR2 (germline): SQVTM, ANQGSEA. CDR3 sequence reads: CSVAQGYSNQPQHF. The DNA for the CDR3 is TGCAGCGTCGCACAGGGTTATAGCAATCAGCCCCAGCATTTT.

V and J are TRBV5-6 and TRBJ2-7; D not certain. V was pared by 1 base and J by 6 bases, with 11 bases between. The CDR3 loop spans 13 amino acids. The germline V gene encodes CDR1 SGHDT and CDR2 YYEEEE. This chain's CDR3 is CASSLPSAAEQYF. CDR3 bases: TGTGCCAGCAGCTTGCCCTCTGCGGCCGAGCAGTACTTC. Full variable domain (remainder filled in from reference TRBV5-6 and TRBJ2-7): DAGVTQSPTHLIKTRGQQVTLRCSPKSGHDTVSWYQQALGQGPQFIFQYYEEEERQRGNFPDRFSGHQFPNYSSELNVNALLLGDSALYLCASSLPSAAEQYFGPGTRLTVT.

This sequence joins TRBV2 and TRBJ2-1, with 7 bases aligning to TRBD1. Germline CDR1 and CDR2: SNHLY and FYNNEI. CDR3 length: 14 amino acids. The junction had 16 bases not matched to a gene; V was cut back by 9 bases and J by 11 bases. This CDR3 reads CASSPRQGVLKQFF. CDR3 DNA sequence: TGTGCCAGTAGCCCGAGACAGGGCGTTTTGAAGCAGTTCTTC.

The chain is built from TRBV11-2 and TRBJ2-7, with a tentative D call TRBD1 (6 bases). Germline V gene data show CDR1 as SGHAT and CDR2 as FQNNGV. V lost 1 base and J 2 bases, leaving 21 bases between the germline ends. The CDR3 is 18 residues long. This CDR3 reads CASSLAPPGTPGAYEQYF. CDR3 nucleotide sequence: TGTGCCAGCAGCTTAGCCCCCCCCGGGACACCAGGAGCCTACGAGCAGTACTTC.

The rearrangement links TRBV27 to TRBJ2-4; possibly TRBD1 for D (5 bases). The CDR3 is 15 amino acids. Trimming removed 5 bases from V and 11 bases from J, with 22 bases in between. Germline V gene sequence: CDR1 MNHEY, CDR2 SMNVEV (reference sequence). The CDR3 nucleotides read TGTGCCAGCAGTAACAGGTTGGGTCGGTACGGCGTTCAGTACTTC. It codes for CASSNRLGRYGVQYF.

V and J are TRBV18 and TRBJ2-7, with a possible D match to TRBD2 (5 bases). The CDR3 covers 13 residues. Per germline, CDR1 KGHSH and CDR2 LQKENI. Trimming left V 4 bases short and J 6 bases short, with 13 bases between. As DNA, the CDR3 is TGTGCCAGCTCACTTGGACTTCTTATCGAGCAGTACTTC. Its protein product is CASSLGLLIEQYF.

The genes are TRBV13 and TRBJ2-3; 8 bases align to TRBD1. The V and J ends lost 3 bases and 1 base, in that order; junction bases with no gene match: 6. The length of the CDR3 is 16 residues. CDR1 is PRHDT and CDR2 is FYEKMQ in the germline V gene (reference sequence). Here the CDR3 DNA reads TGTGCCAGCAGCTTTCAGGGGGCGCAGGGCACAGATACGCAGTATTTT. Protein sequence: CASSFQGAQGTDTQYF.